This is a list of T cell receptor beta chains from one sample in a study of T cell changes during pregnancy in multiple sclerosis. Clones were read by immunoSEQ multiplex PCR, and TCRdb kept only the in-frame ones, dropping some. The sample consists of roughly 120,000 clones, 92% of them appearing once. Sequenced here: peripheral blood, sampled in the third trimester of pregnancy. The receptors derive from a female donor with multiple sclerosis, enrolled in a pregnancy study. CDR3s include the opening cysteine and the closing phenylalanine or tryptophan. Each record gives: clone size, J gene, V gene, D gene, CDR3 protein, CDR3 DNA. A D gene is named only where the DNA matches it firmly. Where a row states a size, it is once, few, many or the class of an expanded clone; other rows omit it.

-,TRBJ1-3,TRBV18,-,CASSPSAGSSGNTIYF,TGTGCCAGCTCACCCTCAGCCGGGTCCTCTGGAAACACCATATATTTT
-,TRBJ1-1,TRBV12-5,-,CASGFDSGTEAFF,TGTGCTAGTGGTTTTGATTCCGGCACTGAAGCTTTCTTT
-,TRBJ1-1,TRBV29-1,TRBD1,CSVSRTGLGTEAFF,TGCAGCGTATCAAGGACAGGCTTGGGGACTGAAGCTTTCTTT
-,TRBJ2-2,TRBV30,-,CAWSKPLGAGELFF,TGTGCCTGGAGTAAACCCCTAGGGGCCGGGGAGCTGTTTTTT
-,TRBJ1-1,TRBV19,TRBD1,CASSMDRDMNTEAFF,TGTGCCAGTAGTATGGACAGGGATATGAACACTGAAGCTTTCTTT
-,TRBJ2-2,TRBV30,-,CAWRGSGTRLAGELFF,TGTGCCTGGAGGGGCTCCGGGACTCGGCTCGCCGGGGAGCTGTTTTTT
-,TRBJ1-2,TRBV6-1,-,CASSNGYTF,TGTGCCAGCTCTAATGGCTACACCTTC
-,TRBJ1-2,TRBV28,-,CASGQSLYGYTF,TGTGCCAGCGGACAGAGCCTCTATGGCTACACCTTC
-,TRBJ2-1,TRBV27,TRBD2,CASTHTSAVDEQFF,TGTGCCAGCACTCACACTAGCGCAGTCGATGAGCAGTTCTTC
-,TRBJ2-1,TRBV30,-,CAWSPRGEQFF,TGTGCCTGGAGTCCTAGAGGCGAGCAGTTCTTC
-,TRBJ1-5,TRBV7-9,TRBD1,CASSASSGGHQPQHF,TGTGCCAGCAGCGCCTCGTCAGGGGGGCATCAGCCCCAGCATTTT
few,TRBJ1-6,TRBV18,-,CASSRTDSSNSPLHF,TGTGCCAGCTCACGAACCGACAGCTCCAATTCACCCCTCCACTTT
-,TRBJ2-7,TRBV6-1,-,CASSEVPGDEQYF,TGTGCCAGCAGTGAAGTCCCCGGTGACGAGCAGTACTTC
-,TRBJ2-1,TRBV18,TRBD1,CASSPGTGSSYNEQFF,TGTGCCAGCTCACCGGGGACAGGAAGCTCCTACAATGAGCAGTTCTTC
once,TRBJ2-7,TRBV30,-,CAWTKGGTLEQYF,TGTGCCTGGACTAAGGGGGGGACCCTCGAGCAGTACTTC
-,TRBJ1-1,TRBV28,-,CASSLQISSRTEAFF,TGTGCCAGCAGTTTACAAATTTCGAGCAGGACTGAAGCTTTCTTT
-,TRBJ2-3,TRBV25-1,TRBD2,CASTPRVAGLTDTQYF,TGTGCCAGCACCCCGAGGGTAGCGGGGCTCACAGATACGCAGTATTTT
-,TRBJ2-1,TRBV6-1,-,CASSVTVRLSYNEQFF,TGTGCCAGCAGTGTTACCGTACGCCTATCCTACAATGAGCAGTTCTTC
-,TRBJ2-2,TRBV9,-,CASSVQGSTGELFF,TGTGCCAGCAGCGTTCAGGGGAGCACCGGGGAGCTGTTTTTT
-,TRBJ2-7,TRBV7-6,TRBD1,CASSLVAGGSHEQYF,TGTGCCAGCAGCTTAGTGGCAGGGGGCTCACACGAGCAGTACTTC
once,TRBJ1-4,TRBV6-1,-,CASSEGWGGRFF,TGTGCCAGCAGTGAAGGGTGGGGGGGCAGGTTTTTT
-,TRBJ2-5,TRBV6-1,TRBD1,CASSAAGTGDTQYF,TGTGCCAGCAGCGCAGCTGGGACAGGCGACACCCAGTACTTC
-,TRBJ2-5,TRBV19,TRBD1,CASASTGAKETQYF,TGTGCCAGTGCTTCGACAGGGGCAAAAGAGACCCAGTACTTC
-,TRBJ1-1,TRBV2,-,CASSPQDTYTEAFF,TGTGCCAGCAGTCCTCAGGACACCTACACTGAAGCTTTCTTT
-,TRBJ1-2,TRBV2,-,CASGDRKDLSGYTF,TGTGCCAGCGGTGACAGGAAAGATTTAAGTGGCTACACCTTC
-,TRBJ1-2,TRBV5-5,-,CASSWARSGGYTF,TGTGCCAGCAGCTGGGCAAGGAGCGGAGGCTACACCTTC
-,TRBJ1-1,TRBV19,TRBD1,CASRAFTGDTEAFF,TGTGCCAGTAGGGCCTTTACAGGGGACACTGAAGCTTTCTTT
-,TRBJ2-7,TRBV5-1,TRBD1,CASSTAGTGTVEQYF,TGCGCCAGCAGCACGGCCGGGACAGGGACAGTCGAGCAGTACTTC
-,TRBJ1-4,TRBV28,-,CASSLGQTNEKLFF,TGTGCCAGCAGTTTAGGGCAGACGAATGAAAAACTGTTTTTT
-,TRBJ2-5,TRBV5-6,TRBD2,CASSLAERGRGTQYF,TGTGCCAGCAGCTTGGCTGAGCGGGGGCGGGGGACCCAGTACTTC
-,TRBJ2-5,TRBV5-4,TRBD1,CASSSTGGAPQETQYF,TGTGCCAGCAGCTCGACAGGGGGGGCTCCTCAAGAGACCCAGTACTTC
once,TRBJ2-7,TRBV29-1,-,CSVEGWQDRRAYEQYF,TGCAGCGTTGAAGGGTGGCAAGACAGGCGAGCCTACGAGCAGTACTTC
-,TRBJ2-7,TRBV27,-,CASSLYGSSYEQYF,TGTGCCAGCAGTTTATATGGGAGCTCCTACGAGCAGTACTTC
-,TRBJ1-1,TRBV10-3,-,CAISWQGNTEAFF,TGTGCCATCAGTTGGCAGGGTAACACTGAAGCTTTCTTT
-,TRBJ2-7,TRBV6-1,TRBD1,CASMAQGAQGEQYF,TGTGCCAGCATGGCGCAGGGGGCTCAGGGCGAGCAGTACTTC
-,TRBJ1-5,TRBV28,-,CASSPPEGQPQHF,TGTGCCAGCAGTCCACCGGAGGGCCAGCCCCAGCATTTT
-,TRBJ2-1,TRBV5-5,-,CASSLYREGGDEQFF,TGTGCCAGCAGCTTGTACAGGGAAGGGGGTGATGAGCAGTTCTTC
-,TRBJ2-1,TRBV6-5,TRBD2,CASSRLAGVNEQFF,TGTGCCAGCAGTCGACTAGCGGGAGTCAATGAGCAGTTCTTC
once,TRBJ1-1,TRBV30,-,CAWSMTVHTEAFF,TGTGCCTGGAGTATGACAGTTCACACTGAAGCTTTCTTT
-,TRBJ2-1,TRBV5-1,-,CASSPDPSSYNEQFF,TGCGCCAGCAGCCCAGATCCCAGCTCCTACAATGAGCAGTTCTTC
-,TRBJ1-4,TRBV30,TRBD1,CAWSTGARRRVNEKLFF,TGTGCCTGGAGCACAGGGGCACGGCGGCGGGTGAATGAAAAACTGTTTTTT
-,TRBJ2-2,TRBV7-3,-,CASSLSVGGTGELFF,TGTGCCAGCAGCTTATCAGTGGGGGGCACCGGGGAGCTGTTTTTT
once,TRBJ1-2,TRBV6-6,TRBD1,CASSFGQGATGYTF,TGTGCCAGCAGCTTCGGACAGGGGGCTACAGGCTACACCTTC
once,TRBJ2-2,TRBV29-1,-,CSGGDTGELFF,TGCAGCGGGGGGGACACCGGGGAGCTGTTTTTT
few,TRBJ1-6,TRBV5-1,-,CASSLSAGNSPLHF,TGCGCCAGCAGCTTGTCAGCGGGTAATTCACCCCTCCACTTT